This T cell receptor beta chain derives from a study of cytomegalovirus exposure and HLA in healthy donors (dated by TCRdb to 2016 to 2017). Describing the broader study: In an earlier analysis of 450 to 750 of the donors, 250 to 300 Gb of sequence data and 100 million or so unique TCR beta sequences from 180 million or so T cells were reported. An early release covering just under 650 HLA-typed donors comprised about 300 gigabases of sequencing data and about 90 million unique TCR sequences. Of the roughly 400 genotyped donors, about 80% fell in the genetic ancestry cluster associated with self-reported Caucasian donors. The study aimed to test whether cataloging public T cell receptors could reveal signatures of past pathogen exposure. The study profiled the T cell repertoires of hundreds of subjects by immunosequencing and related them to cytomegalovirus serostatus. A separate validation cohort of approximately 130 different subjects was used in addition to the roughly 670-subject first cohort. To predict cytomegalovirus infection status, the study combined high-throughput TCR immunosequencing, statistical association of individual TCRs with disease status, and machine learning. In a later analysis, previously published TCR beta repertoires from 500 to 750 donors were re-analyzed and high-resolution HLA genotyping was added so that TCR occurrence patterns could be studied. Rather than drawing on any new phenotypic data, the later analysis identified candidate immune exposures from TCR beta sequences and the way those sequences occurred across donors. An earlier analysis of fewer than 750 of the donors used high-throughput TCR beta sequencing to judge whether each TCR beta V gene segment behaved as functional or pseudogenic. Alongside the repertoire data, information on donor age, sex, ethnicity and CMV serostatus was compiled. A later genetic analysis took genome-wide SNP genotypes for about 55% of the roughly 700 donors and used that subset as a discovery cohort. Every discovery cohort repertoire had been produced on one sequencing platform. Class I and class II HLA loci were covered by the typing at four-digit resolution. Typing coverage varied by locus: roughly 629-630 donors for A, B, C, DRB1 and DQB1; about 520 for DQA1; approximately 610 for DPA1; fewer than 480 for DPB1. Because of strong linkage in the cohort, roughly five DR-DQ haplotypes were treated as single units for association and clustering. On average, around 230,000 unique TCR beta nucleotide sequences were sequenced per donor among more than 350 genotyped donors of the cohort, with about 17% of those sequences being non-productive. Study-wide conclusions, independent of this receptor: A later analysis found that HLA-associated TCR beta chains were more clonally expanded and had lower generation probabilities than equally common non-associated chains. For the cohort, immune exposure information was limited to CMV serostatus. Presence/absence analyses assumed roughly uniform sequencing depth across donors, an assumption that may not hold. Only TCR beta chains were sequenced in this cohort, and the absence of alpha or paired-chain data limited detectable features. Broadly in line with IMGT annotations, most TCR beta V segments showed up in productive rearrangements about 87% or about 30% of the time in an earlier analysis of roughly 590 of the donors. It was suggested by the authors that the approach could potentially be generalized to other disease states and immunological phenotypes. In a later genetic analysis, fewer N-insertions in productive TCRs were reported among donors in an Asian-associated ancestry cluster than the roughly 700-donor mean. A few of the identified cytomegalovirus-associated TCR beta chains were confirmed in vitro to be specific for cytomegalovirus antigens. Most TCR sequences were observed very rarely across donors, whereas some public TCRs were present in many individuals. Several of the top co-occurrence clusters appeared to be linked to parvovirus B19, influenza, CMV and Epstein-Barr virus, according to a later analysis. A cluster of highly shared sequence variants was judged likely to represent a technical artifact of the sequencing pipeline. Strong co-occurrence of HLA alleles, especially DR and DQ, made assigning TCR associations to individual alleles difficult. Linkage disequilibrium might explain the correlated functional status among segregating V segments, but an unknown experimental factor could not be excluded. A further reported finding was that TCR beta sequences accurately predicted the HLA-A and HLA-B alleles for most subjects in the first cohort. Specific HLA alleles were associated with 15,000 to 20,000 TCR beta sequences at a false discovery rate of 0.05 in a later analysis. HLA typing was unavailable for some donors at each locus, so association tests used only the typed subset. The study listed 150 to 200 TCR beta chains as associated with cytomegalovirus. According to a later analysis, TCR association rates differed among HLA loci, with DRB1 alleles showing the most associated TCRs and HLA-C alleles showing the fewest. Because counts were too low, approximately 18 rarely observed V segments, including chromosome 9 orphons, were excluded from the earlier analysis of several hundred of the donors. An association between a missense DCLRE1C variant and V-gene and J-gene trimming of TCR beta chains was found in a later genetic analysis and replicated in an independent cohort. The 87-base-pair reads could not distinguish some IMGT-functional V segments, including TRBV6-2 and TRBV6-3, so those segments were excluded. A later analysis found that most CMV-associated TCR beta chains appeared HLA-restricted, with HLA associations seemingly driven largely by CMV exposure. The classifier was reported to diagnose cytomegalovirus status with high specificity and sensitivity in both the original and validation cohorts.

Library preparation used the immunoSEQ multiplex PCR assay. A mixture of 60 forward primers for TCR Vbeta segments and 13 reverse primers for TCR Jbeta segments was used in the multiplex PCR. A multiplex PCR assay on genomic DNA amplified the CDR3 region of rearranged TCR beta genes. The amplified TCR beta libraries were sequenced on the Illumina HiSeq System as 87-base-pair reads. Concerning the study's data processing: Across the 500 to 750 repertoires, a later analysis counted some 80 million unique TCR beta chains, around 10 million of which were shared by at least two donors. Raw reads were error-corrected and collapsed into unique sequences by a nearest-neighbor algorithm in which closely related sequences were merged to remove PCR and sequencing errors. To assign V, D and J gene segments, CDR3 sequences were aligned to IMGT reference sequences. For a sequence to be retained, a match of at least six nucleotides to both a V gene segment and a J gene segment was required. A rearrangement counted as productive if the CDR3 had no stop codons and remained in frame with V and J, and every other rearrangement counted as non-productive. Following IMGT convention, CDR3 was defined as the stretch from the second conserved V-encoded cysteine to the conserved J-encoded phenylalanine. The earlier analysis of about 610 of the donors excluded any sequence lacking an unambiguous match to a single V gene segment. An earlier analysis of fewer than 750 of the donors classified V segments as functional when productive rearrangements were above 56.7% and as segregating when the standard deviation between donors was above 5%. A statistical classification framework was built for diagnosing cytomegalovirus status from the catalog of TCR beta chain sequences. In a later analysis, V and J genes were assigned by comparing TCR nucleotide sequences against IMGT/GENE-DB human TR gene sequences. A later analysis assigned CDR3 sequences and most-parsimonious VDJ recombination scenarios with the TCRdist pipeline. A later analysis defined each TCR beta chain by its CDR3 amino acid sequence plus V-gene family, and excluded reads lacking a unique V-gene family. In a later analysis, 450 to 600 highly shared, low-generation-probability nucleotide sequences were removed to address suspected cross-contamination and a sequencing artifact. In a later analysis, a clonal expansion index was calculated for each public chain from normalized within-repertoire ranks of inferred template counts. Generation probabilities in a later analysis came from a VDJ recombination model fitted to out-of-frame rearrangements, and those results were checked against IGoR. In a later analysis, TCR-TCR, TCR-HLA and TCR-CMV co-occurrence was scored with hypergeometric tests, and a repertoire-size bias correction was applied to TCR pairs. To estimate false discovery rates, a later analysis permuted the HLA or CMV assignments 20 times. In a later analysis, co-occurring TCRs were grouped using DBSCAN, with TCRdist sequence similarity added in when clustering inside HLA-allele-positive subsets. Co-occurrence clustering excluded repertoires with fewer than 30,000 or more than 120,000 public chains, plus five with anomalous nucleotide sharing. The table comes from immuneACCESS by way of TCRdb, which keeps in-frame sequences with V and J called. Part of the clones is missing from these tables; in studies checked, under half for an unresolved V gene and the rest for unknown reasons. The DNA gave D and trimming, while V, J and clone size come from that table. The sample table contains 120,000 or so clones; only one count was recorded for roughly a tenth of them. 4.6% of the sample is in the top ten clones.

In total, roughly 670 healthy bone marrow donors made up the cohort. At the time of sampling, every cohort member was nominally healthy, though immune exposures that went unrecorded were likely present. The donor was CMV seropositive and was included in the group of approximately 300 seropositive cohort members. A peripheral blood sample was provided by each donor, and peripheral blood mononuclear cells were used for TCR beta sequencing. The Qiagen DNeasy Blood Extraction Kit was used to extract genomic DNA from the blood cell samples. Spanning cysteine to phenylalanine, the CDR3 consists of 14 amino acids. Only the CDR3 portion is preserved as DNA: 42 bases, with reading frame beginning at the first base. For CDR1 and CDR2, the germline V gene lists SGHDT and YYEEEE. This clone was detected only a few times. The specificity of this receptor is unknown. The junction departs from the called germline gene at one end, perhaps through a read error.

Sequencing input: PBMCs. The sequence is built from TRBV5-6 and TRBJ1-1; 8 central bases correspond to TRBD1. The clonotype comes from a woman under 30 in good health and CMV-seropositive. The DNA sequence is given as TGTGCCAGCACCTTGCAGGGGGCCGGGACTGAAGCTTTCTTT. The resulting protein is CASTLQGAGTEAFF.